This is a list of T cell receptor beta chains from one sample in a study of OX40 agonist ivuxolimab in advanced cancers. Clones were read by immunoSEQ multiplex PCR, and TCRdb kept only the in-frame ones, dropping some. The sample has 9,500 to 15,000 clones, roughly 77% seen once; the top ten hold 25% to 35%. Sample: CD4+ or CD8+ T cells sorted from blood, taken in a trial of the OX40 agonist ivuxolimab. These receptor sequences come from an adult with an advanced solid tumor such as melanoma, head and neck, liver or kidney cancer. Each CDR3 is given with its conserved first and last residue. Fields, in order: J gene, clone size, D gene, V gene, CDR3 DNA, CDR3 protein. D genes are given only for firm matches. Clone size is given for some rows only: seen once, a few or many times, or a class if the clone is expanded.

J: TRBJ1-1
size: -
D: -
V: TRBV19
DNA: TGTGCCAGTAGCCTAGTTGCAGGAGCAGCTGAAGCTTTCTTT
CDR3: CASSLVAGAAEAFF

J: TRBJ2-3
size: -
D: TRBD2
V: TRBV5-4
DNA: TGTGCCAGCAGCTTTAGCGGGGGGGCGGCAGATACGCAGTATTTT
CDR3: CASSFSGGAADTQYF

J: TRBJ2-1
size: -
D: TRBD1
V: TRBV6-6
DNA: TGTGCCAGCAGTTACTCGGGACAGGTTACCTTCTATGAGCAGTTCTTC
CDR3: CASSYSGQVTFYEQFF

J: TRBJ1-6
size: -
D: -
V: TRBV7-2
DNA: TGTGCCAGCAGCTTAGCGGGGGGATCCTATAATTCACCCCTCCACTTT
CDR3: CASSLAGGSYNSPLHF

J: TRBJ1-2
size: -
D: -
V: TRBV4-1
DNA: TGCGCCAGCAGCCTCAGCAGGGGCGGATATGGCTACACCTTC
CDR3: CASSLSRGGYGYTF

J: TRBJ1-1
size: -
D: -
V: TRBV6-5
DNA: TGTGCCAGCAGTCACGCGGCAGAGGCGGGCACTGAAGCTTTCTTT
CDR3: CASSHAAEAGTEAFF

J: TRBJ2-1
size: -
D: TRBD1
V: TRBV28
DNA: TGTGCCAGCAGTTTATCAAGGGACAGCACCTACAATGAGCAGTTCTTC
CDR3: CASSLSRDSTYNEQFF

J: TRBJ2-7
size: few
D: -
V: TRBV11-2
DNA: TGTGCCAGCAGCTACAGGACAGTTAGCTCCTACGAGCAGTACTTC
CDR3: CASSYRTVSSYEQYF

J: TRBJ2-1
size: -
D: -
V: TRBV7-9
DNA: TGTGCCAGCAGCTCCTTAGATAAGCAGTTCTTC
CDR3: CASSSLDKQFF

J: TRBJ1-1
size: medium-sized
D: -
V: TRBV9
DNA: TGTGCCAGCAGCGTAGGGGGAGACACTGAAGCTTTCTTT
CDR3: CASSVGGDTEAFF

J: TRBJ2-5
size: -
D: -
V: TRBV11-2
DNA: TGTGCCAGCAGCTACTACGGGGGTGTGGGCCAAGAGACCCAGTACTTC
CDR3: CASSYYGGVGQETQYF

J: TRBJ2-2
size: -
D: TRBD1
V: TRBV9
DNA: TGTGCCAGCAGCGTCCGGGACAGGGGGCCAATCGCGAACACCGGGGAGCTGTTTTTT
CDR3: CASSVRDRGPIANTGELFF

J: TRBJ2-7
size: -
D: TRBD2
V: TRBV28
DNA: TGTGCCAGCAGTTTCTCTCCTGCGGGAGTCCTCCACGAGCAGTACTTC
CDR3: CASSFSPAGVLHEQYF

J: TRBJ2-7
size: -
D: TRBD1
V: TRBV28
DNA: TGTGCCAGCCGAACCGACCGACAGGGGCTCTACGAGCAGTACTTC
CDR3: CASRTDRQGLYEQYF